This T cell receptor beta chain derives from a study of control samples from healthy donors and cancer patients. Sequencing was performed with immunoSEQ multiplex PCR; in TCRdb, only in-frame clones are kept and a portion is missing. The sample has around 99,000 clones; less than 95% are singletons. The CDR3 runs 16 residues. Germline CDR1 is SGHRS and CDR2 is YFSETQ. The V gene lost 0 bases and the J gene lost 1 base, with 12 bases spanning the gap. The V and J genes are TRBV5-1 and TRBJ2-3, with D unresolved. Sequencing was performed on blood. The clonotype was recovered from a human donor in good health. The donor label of this sample is uncertain. CDR3 nucleotide sequence: TGCGCCAGCAGCTTGGGAATTCGCGTGGGCACAGATACGCAGTATTTT. This encodes CASSLGIRVGTDTQYF.